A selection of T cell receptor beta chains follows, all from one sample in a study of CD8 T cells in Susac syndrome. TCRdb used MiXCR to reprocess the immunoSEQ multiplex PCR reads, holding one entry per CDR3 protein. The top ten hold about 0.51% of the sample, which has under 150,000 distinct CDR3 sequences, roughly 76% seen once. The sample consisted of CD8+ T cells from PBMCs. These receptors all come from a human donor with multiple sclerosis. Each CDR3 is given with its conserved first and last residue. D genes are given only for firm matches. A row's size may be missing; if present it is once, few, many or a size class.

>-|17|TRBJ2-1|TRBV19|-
CASSMPWAGHLYNEQFF
TGTGCCAGTAGTATGCCATGGGCGGGACACCTCTACAATGAGCAGTTCTTC
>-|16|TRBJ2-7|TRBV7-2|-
CASSLRVGRQSYEQYF
TGTGCCAGCAGCTTACGGGTTGGCAGGCAGAGCTACGAGCAGTACTTC
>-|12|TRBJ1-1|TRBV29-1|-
CSVVAGNTEAFF
TGCAGCGTTGTAGCGGGGAACACTGAAGCTTTCTTT
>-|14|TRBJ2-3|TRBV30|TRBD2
CAWRGSGVRDTQYF
TGTGCCTGGAGGGGAAGCGGGGTGAGAGATACGCAGTATTTT
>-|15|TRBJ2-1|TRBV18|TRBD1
CASSPGTGVNNEQFF
TGTGCCAGCTCGCCCGGGACAGGGGTAAACAATGAGCAGTTCTTC
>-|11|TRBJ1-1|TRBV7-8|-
CASSLVTEAFF
TGTGCCAGCAGCTTGGTGACTGAAGCTTTCTTT
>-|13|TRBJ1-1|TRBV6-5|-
CASRAGRYTEAFF
TGTGCCAGCAGAGCCGGGAGGTACACTGAAGCTTTCTTT
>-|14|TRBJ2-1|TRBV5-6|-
CASSFGAEGNEQFF
TGTGCCAGCAGCTTCGGGGCGGAGGGCAATGAGCAGTTCTTC
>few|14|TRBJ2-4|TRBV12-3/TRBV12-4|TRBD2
CASSWSGGKNIQYF
TGTGCCAGCAGTTGGAGCGGGGGGAAAAACATTCAGTACTTC
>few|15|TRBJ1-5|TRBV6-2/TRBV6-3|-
CASSYVGSAAWPQHF
TGTGCCAGCAGTTACGTGGGGTCCGCAGCGTGGCCCCAGCATTTT
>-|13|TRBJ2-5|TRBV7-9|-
CASSLGTPQTQYF
TGTGCCAGCAGTCTCGGGACCCCCCAGACCCAGTACTTC
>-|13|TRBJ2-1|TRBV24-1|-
CATSDLLSNEQFF
TGTGCCACCAGTGATTTACTGTCCAATGAGCAGTTCTTC
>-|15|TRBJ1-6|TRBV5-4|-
CASSFGTEMISPLHF
TGTGCCAGCAGCTTTGGGACCGAGATGATCTCACCCCTCCACTTT
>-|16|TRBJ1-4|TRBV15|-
CATSRALQTYSEKLFF
TGTGCCACCAGCAGAGCACTACAGACCTATTCTGAAAAACTGTTTTTT
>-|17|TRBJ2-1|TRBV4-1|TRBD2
CASSQQFPGLAGVEQFF
TGCGCCAGCAGCCAACAATTCCCGGGACTAGCGGGTGTTGAGCAGTTCTTC
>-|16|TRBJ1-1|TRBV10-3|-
CAISDSKVRGNTEAFF
TGTGCCATCAGTGATTCGAAAGTGCGGGGGAACACTGAAGCTTTCTTT
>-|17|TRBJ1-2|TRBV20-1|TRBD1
CSASSRELIDRGYGYTF
TGCAGTGCTAGTTCGAGGGAGCTGATCGACAGGGGTTATGGCTACACCTTC